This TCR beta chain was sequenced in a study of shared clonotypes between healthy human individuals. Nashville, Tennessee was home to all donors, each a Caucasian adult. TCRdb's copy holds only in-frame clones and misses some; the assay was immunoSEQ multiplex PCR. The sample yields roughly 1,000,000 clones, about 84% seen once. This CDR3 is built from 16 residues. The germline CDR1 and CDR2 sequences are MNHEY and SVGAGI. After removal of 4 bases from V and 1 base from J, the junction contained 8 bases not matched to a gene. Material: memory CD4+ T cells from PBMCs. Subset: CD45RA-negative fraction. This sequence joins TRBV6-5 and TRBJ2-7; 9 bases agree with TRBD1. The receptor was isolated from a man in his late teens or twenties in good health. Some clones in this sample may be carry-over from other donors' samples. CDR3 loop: CASSWKGQGVSYEQYF. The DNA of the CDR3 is TGTGCCAGCAGTTGGAAGGGACAGGGAGTTTCCTACGAGCAGTACTTC.